This T cell receptor beta chain was sequenced in a study of OX40 agonist ivuxolimab in advanced cancers. Study results and caveats: The study observed clonal expansion of CD4+ and CD8+ blood T cells by week 6 at 0.1 to 3.0 mg/kg.

Using immunoSEQ multiplex PCR, the repertoire was profiled, and TCRdb retains in-frame clones only, with some absent. Seen here are over 95,000 clones, 91% observed once, and the top ten hold around 0.3%. On this clone itself: The antigen remains unidentified.

Drawing of blood for sampling happened at baseline, at cycle 4 day 1, and at cycle 7 day 1. The TCR was taken from an adult with an advanced solid tumor such as melanoma, head and neck, liver or kidney cancer. The sequencing here drew on CD4+ or CD8+ T cells sorted from blood, taken in a trial of the OX40 agonist ivuxolimab.

The CDR3 sequence is CASSLYSAGGGTDTQYF. In nucleotides, the CDR3 is TGTGCCAGCAGTTTATATTCCGCTGGGGGGGGCACAGATACGCAGTATTTT. V gene TRBV28 combines with J gene TRBJ2-3, with 7 positions matching TRBD2. V gave up 1 base and J gave up 1 base; unmatched junction bases: 8. Germline lookup yields CDR1 MDHEN and CDR2 SYDVKM. The CDR3 spans 17 residues.